This TCR beta chain was captured by sequencing in a study of T cell repertoires in cytomegalovirus infection. Many counts were recorded for this clonotype. Germline V gene sequence: CDR1 SGHTA, CDR2 FQGNSA. This CDR3 region has 20 residues. V was clipped by 5 bases and J by 0 bases, with 28 bases between them. TCRdb called the reads again in MiXCR, with one record for every CDR3 protein. Of 450,000 to 550,000 distinct CDR3 sequences listed, about 17% are singletons. The sequence was obtained from a human donor in good health (CMV status not recorded). Some clones in this sample may be carry-over from other donors' samples. The sequencing input was CD8+ T cells from PBMCs. The chain carries TRBV7-2 and TRBJ1-2, with D uncertain. The CDR3 region has the DNA TGTGCCAGCAGCCTTAAGTCTCCTTACAGCGCCGAGGCAGCTAACTATGGCTACACCTTC. Amino acid sequence: CASSLKSPYSAEAANYGYTF.